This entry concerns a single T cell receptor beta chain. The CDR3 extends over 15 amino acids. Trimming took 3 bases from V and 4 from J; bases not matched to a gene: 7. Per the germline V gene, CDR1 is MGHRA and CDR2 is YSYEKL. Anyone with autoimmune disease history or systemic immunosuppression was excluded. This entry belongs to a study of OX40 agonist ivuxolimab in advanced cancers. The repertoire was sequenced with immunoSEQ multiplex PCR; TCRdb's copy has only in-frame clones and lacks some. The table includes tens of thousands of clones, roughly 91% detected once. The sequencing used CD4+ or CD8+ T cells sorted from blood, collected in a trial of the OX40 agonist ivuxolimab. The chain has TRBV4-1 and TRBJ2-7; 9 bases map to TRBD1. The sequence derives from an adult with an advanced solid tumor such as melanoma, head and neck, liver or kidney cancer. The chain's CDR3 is CASSQGTGTTYEQYF. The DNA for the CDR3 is TGCGCCAGCAGCCAGGGGACAGGGACCACGTACGAGCAGTACTTC.